The source of this TCR beta chain is a study of blood T cell repertoires in COVID-19. Profiled with immunoSEQ multiplex PCR; TCRdb holds only in-frame clones, not every one. The profile shows about 8,700 clones, about 90% of them singletons. Germline V gene lookup returns CDR1 ENHRY and CDR2 SYGVKD. The ends were cut back, 3 bases at V and 5 bases at J, with 13 bases in the middle. The CDR3 has 15 residues. V and J are TRBV10-3 and TRBJ2-2; D may be TRBD2 (6 bases). Sequenced input: peripheral blood. This TCR came from a woman in her fifties or sixties with active COVID-19. Here the CDR3 reads CAISERERRTGELFF. DNA for the CDR3: TGTGCCATCAGTGAACGGGAGAGACGTACCGGGGAGCTGTTTTTT.